These T cell receptor beta chains were read from a single sample in a study of cytomegalovirus exposure and HLA in healthy donors. TCRdb's table, derived via immunoSEQ multiplex PCR, lists solely in-frame clones and lacks some. The sample records over 100,000 clones, around 9% being singletons. Sequenced sample: PBMCs. These receptors all come from a man aged 40-55 years in good health and CMV-seronegative. Each CDR3 is given with its conserved first and last residue. Each record gives: V gene, clone size, J gene, CDR3 protein. Expanded clones get a size class; other rows say once, few or many, or leave the size out.

TRBV9	few	TRBJ1-4	CASSSQDRGGEKLFF
TRBV7-9	many	TRBJ1-5	CASSQGWNQPQHF
TRBV6-1	few	TRBJ1-2	CASSESAPRQGVRGYTF
TRBV6-1	-	TRBJ2-3	CASAGKATDTQYF
TRBV9	few	TRBJ2-1	CASSGPLTGGGMDNEQFF
TRBV7-6	few	TRBJ1-2	CASREGEGRNYGYTF
TRBV18	-	TRBJ1-1	CASSPTGQGMNTEAFF
TRBV6-5	-	TRBJ1-3	CASSYSGLTFGNTIYF
TRBV27	-	-	CASASRGNYEQYF
TRBV5-4	-	TRBJ1-2	CASSLEGGRAYGYTF
TRBV5-1	-	TRBJ1-2	CASSLPGTGSKGYTF
TRBV15	-	TRBJ2-5	CATSRGSDRGRETQYF
TRBV14	-	TRBJ1-1	CASSLDHGDTEAFF
TRBV7-9	-	TRBJ1-1	CASSIGTAFEAFF
TRBV6-5	few	TRBJ1-6	CASSSGGKNSPLHF
TRBV7-6	-	TRBJ2-6	CASTSPRDTGSGANVLTF
TRBV27	-	TRBJ1-3	CASSPAGFSGNTIYF
TRBV7-6	few	TRBJ2-7	CASSLAPDKTYEQYF
TRBV19	-	TRBJ2-3	CASSGTSGGPDTQYF
TRBV6-1	few	TRBJ2-2	CASSELEGNANTGELFF
TRBV19	-	TRBJ1-2	CATRHPIDYGYTF
TRBV2	-	TRBJ1-6	CASSPDRWGRNSPLHF
TRBV30	few	TRBJ2-1	CAWVHGGLKFF
TRBV10-2	-	TRBJ1-1	CASSESGGDTEAFF
TRBV18	few	TRBJ1-2	CASASMGANYGYTF
TRBV28	few	TRBJ1-1	CASSLPRGRNTEAFF
TRBV19	-	TRBJ2-1	CASSTGDRTDAFF
TRBV21-1	few	TRBJ1-3	CASSPPGTGGSSGNTIYF
TRBV14	few	TRBJ2-5	CASSLLIQETQYF
TRBV5-1	few	TRBJ2-1	CASFGLAGGNNEQFF
TRBV6-1	-	TRBJ2-7	CASSELAGGPYEQYF
TRBV9	-	TRBJ2-1	CASSVASDSGGPNEQFF
TRBV6-5	-	TRBJ1-2	CARSKQGNYGYTF
TRBV5-6	few	TRBJ1-3	CASSSGPGNTIYF
TRBV19	-	TRBJ1-2	CASSTPGTGGSYGYTF
TRBV27	-	TRBJ1-2	CASSPGTDNPPYGYTF
TRBV27	few	TRBJ2-7	CASSLSRGASSYEQYF
TRBV5-1	few	TRBJ2-3	CASSLTSGVGDTQYF
TRBV19	few	TRBJ2-2	CASSIGTRGTGELFF
TRBV2	-	TRBJ2-5	CASSQDSEETQYF
TRBV29-1	few	TRBJ2-7	CSVARGYEQYF
TRBV19	-	TRBJ1-1	CASSLTENTEAFF
TRBV7-3	-	TRBJ2-7	CASSIGTAYEQYF
TRBV2	few	TRBJ1-1	CASSVEVNTEAFF
TRBV9	-	TRBJ1-3	CASSVYEESSGNTIYF
TRBV4-3	few	TRBJ2-7	CASSQEYPGHEQYF